These T cell receptor beta chains were read from a single sample in a study of cytomegalovirus exposure and HLA in healthy donors. Clones were sequenced by immunoSEQ multiplex PCR, and TCRdb holds only the in-frame ones, with some missing. The data hold roughly 120,000 clones, with 75% to 85% observed a single time. Sequenced sample: PBMCs. All receptors come from a female donor in good health and CMV-seropositive. Each CDR3 is given with its conserved first and last residue. D genes are given only for firm matches. Clone size is given for some rows only: seen once, a few or many times, or a class if the clone is expanded.

v_gene: TRBV5-1; abundance: -; j_gene: TRBJ2-1; d_gene: TRBD1; CDR3nt: TGCGCCAGCACCCGGACAGGGTACAATGAGCAGTTCTTC; CDR3aa: CASTRTGYNEQFF
v_gene: TRBV6-5; abundance: -; j_gene: TRBJ2-3; d_gene: -; CDR3nt: TGTGCCAGCAGTTACAAAGGAGGAGGGCCAGATACGCAGTATTTT; CDR3aa: CASSYKGGGPDTQYF
v_gene: TRBV7-2; abundance: -; j_gene: TRBJ1-5; d_gene: -; CDR3nt: TGTGCCAGCAGCCCCGGACAAAATCAGCCCCAGCATTTT; CDR3aa: CASSPGQNQPQHF
v_gene: TRBV27; abundance: -; j_gene: TRBJ2-1; d_gene: -; CDR3nt: TGTGCCAGCAGTTTAGCCCCTCCCGGGTTAGCGTTCTTC; CDR3aa: CASSLAPPGLAFF
v_gene: TRBV5-1; abundance: once; j_gene: TRBJ2-7; d_gene: TRBD2; CDR3nt: TGCGCCAGCAGCTTAATCGGACTAGCGGGGGTGCCTACGGACGAGCAGTACTTC; CDR3aa: CASSLIGLAGVPTDEQYF
v_gene: TRBV28; abundance: -; j_gene: TRBJ2-7; d_gene: -; CDR3nt: TGTGCCAGCAGCCCCGGGGTGGGGGAGCAGTACTTC; CDR3aa: CASSPGVGEQYF
v_gene: TRBV7-8; abundance: -; j_gene: TRBJ2-6; d_gene: TRBD1; CDR3nt: TGTGCCAGCAGCTACAGGGGGCCTGGGGCCAACGTCCTGACTTTC; CDR3aa: CASSYRGPGANVLTF
v_gene: TRBV15; abundance: -; j_gene: TRBJ2-2; d_gene: -; CDR3nt: TGTGCCACCAGCAGAGATCTCGGCGGGGAGCTGTTTTTT; CDR3aa: CATSRDLGGELFF
v_gene: TRBV25-1; abundance: -; j_gene: TRBJ2-5; d_gene: -; CDR3nt: TGTGCCAGCAGTCCTCGGGAGACCCAGTACTTC; CDR3aa: CASSPRETQYF
v_gene: TRBV27; abundance: once; j_gene: TRBJ1-4; d_gene: -; CDR3nt: TGTGCCAGCGCGATTGGTATGCTAGGTGAAAAACTGTTTTTT; CDR3aa: CASAIGMLGEKLFF
v_gene: TRBV10-2; abundance: -; j_gene: TRBJ2-1; d_gene: -; CDR3nt: TGCGCCAGCAGTGTTGACAGCCCCTACAATGAGCAGTTCTTC; CDR3aa: CASSVDSPYNEQFF
v_gene: TRBV19; abundance: -; j_gene: TRBJ2-1; d_gene: TRBD2; CDR3nt: TGTGCCAGTAGTATGGCTAGCGGGAATGAGCAGTTCTTC; CDR3aa: CASSMASGNEQFF
v_gene: TRBV9; abundance: -; j_gene: TRBJ2-5; d_gene: TRBD2; CDR3nt: TGTGCCAGCAGCGCCAGCGGGGGGCGCGAGACCCAGTACTTC; CDR3aa: CASSASGGRETQYF
v_gene: TRBV7-3; abundance: -; j_gene: TRBJ2-1; d_gene: TRBD1; CDR3nt: TGTGCCAGCAGTTTTCAGGGGGACAATGAGCAGTTCTTC; CDR3aa: CASSFQGDNEQFF
v_gene: TRBV5-4; abundance: once; j_gene: TRBJ2-5; d_gene: TRBD1; CDR3nt: TGTGCCAGCAGCTTGGCCTTAAGGACAGGCACGGAGACCCAGTACTTC; CDR3aa: CASSLALRTGTETQYF
v_gene: TRBV2; abundance: -; j_gene: TRBJ1-2; d_gene: -; CDR3nt: TGTGCCAGCAGCCCGACGGCGGGGGGCGCCGGCTATGGCTACACCTTC; CDR3aa: CASSPTAGGAGYGYTF
v_gene: TRBV2; abundance: -; j_gene: TRBJ2-5; d_gene: TRBD2; CDR3nt: TGTGCCAGCAGCCCGGGACTATCCGCGGAGACCCAGTACTTC; CDR3aa: CASSPGLSAETQYF
v_gene: TRBV9; abundance: once; j_gene: TRBJ2-7; d_gene: TRBD2; CDR3nt: TGTGCCAGCAGCGTAGATCTCACGGGCGGGAGATACGAGCAGTACTTC; CDR3aa: CASSVDLTGGRYEQYF
v_gene: TRBV7-3; abundance: -; j_gene: TRBJ2-1; d_gene: TRBD2; CDR3nt: TGTGCCAGCAGCACCCCTGGACTAGCGGGGGGCGAAGAGCAGTTCTTC; CDR3aa: CASSTPGLAGGEEQFF
v_gene: TRBV7-9; abundance: few; j_gene: TRBJ1-6; d_gene: -; CDR3nt: TGTGCCAGCAGCTTAGGAGGGGGTAATTCACCCCTCCACTTT; CDR3aa: CASSLGGGNSPLHF
v_gene: TRBV5-4; abundance: -; j_gene: TRBJ1-1; d_gene: -; CDR3nt: TGTGCCAGCAGCTTGGGGACGGGAACTGAAGCTTTCTTT; CDR3aa: CASSLGTGTEAFF
v_gene: TRBV19; abundance: -; j_gene: TRBJ2-3; d_gene: -; CDR3nt: TGTGCCAGTAGTCCTAGCTCAGATACGCAGTATTTT; CDR3aa: CASSPSSDTQYF
v_gene: TRBV27; abundance: -; j_gene: TRBJ2-7; d_gene: TRBD1; CDR3nt: TGTGCCAGCAGACCCTCGGGGACAGTGCAGTACTTC; CDR3aa: CASRPSGTVQYF
v_gene: TRBV5-1; abundance: -; j_gene: TRBJ1-2; d_gene: -; CDR3nt: TGCGCCAGCAGCCCGGCGGTGCAGAACTATGGCTACACCTTC; CDR3aa: CASSPAVQNYGYTF
v_gene: TRBV5-1; abundance: -; j_gene: TRBJ2-7; d_gene: -; CDR3nt: TGCGCCAGCAGCTTGGCCGTAGGGGACTCCTACGAGCAGTACTTC; CDR3aa: CASSLAVGDSYEQYF
v_gene: TRBV28; abundance: -; j_gene: TRBJ2-3; d_gene: -; CDR3nt: TGTGCCAGCAGTTCTCCCCGGGGTGCCCGTGGGGATACGCAGTATTTT; CDR3aa: CASSSPRGARGDTQYF
v_gene: TRBV2; abundance: -; j_gene: TRBJ2-2; d_gene: TRBD1; CDR3nt: TGTGCCAGCAGTGAGAGGACAGGTTCAGGGGAGCTGTTTTTT; CDR3aa: CASSERTGSGELFF
v_gene: TRBV7-3; abundance: -; j_gene: TRBJ2-2; d_gene: TRBD1; CDR3nt: TGTGCCAGCAGCCCTTTACCCGGGACAGGGGGGAACACCGGGGAGCTGTTTTTT; CDR3aa: CASSPLPGTGGNTGELFF
v_gene: TRBV12-5; abundance: -; j_gene: TRBJ1-2; d_gene: TRBD1; CDR3nt: TGTGCTAGTGGCACCTTGGGACAGGGATTTTTTGGCTACACCTTC; CDR3aa: CASGTLGQGFFGYTF
v_gene: TRBV18; abundance: -; j_gene: TRBJ2-5; d_gene: TRBD1; CDR3nt: TGTGCCAGCTCACCGCGCCAGGGACAGGGAGGAGAGACCCAGTACTTC; CDR3aa: CASSPRQGQGGETQYF
v_gene: TRBV27; abundance: -; j_gene: TRBJ2-4; d_gene: TRBD2; CDR3nt: TGTGCCAGCAGTTACGGGGGGGCCCGGGTAAACATTCAGTACTTC; CDR3aa: CASSYGGARVNIQYF
v_gene: TRBV11-2; abundance: -; j_gene: TRBJ1-3; d_gene: -; CDR3nt: TGTGCCAGCAGCTTACTTCAGGGATATGGAAACACCATATATTTT; CDR3aa: CASSLLQGYGNTIYF
v_gene: TRBV7-3; abundance: -; j_gene: TRBJ2-5; d_gene: TRBD2; CDR3nt: TGTGCCAGCAGCTTAAGTGGCGGGGGGACCCAAGAGACCCAGTACTTC; CDR3aa: CASSLSGGGTQETQYF
v_gene: TRBV4-2; abundance: once; j_gene: TRBJ1-6; d_gene: TRBD1; CDR3nt: TGTGCCAGCAGCCGGGGGACAGGGAATTCACCCCTCCACTTT; CDR3aa: CASSRGTGNSPLHF
v_gene: TRBV19; abundance: -; j_gene: TRBJ2-3; d_gene: TRBD2; CDR3nt: TGTGCCAGTAGTATAGTCGCGGGGGGGGATTTCGCAGATACGCAGTATTTT; CDR3aa: CASSIVAGGDFADTQYF
v_gene: TRBV25-1; abundance: -; j_gene: TRBJ1-1; d_gene: -; CDR3nt: TGTGCCAGCAGTGCGCAGGGTAGAAACACTGAAGCTTTCTTT; CDR3aa: CASSAQGRNTEAFF
v_gene: TRBV5-8; abundance: -; j_gene: TRBJ1-6; d_gene: -; CDR3nt: TGTGCCAGCAGCTTGGGGACAGTTAATTCACCCCTCCACTTT; CDR3aa: CASSLGTVNSPLHF
v_gene: TRBV7-2; abundance: -; j_gene: TRBJ2-7; d_gene: -; CDR3nt: TGTGCCAGCAGCTTATTCGGTCATGGGCGCTCCTACGAGCAGTACTTC; CDR3aa: CASSLFGHGRSYEQYF
v_gene: TRBV11-2; abundance: -; j_gene: TRBJ2-3; d_gene: TRBD2; CDR3nt: TGTGCCAGCAGCTCACTAGCGGGGGCCGTCACAGATACGCAGTATTTT; CDR3aa: CASSSLAGAVTDTQYF
v_gene: TRBV5-6; abundance: -; j_gene: TRBJ2-2; d_gene: TRBD1; CDR3nt: TGTGCCAGCAGCCGTGCGACAGGGGTGGTCCCCGGGGAGCTGTTTTTT; CDR3aa: CASSRATGVVPGELFF